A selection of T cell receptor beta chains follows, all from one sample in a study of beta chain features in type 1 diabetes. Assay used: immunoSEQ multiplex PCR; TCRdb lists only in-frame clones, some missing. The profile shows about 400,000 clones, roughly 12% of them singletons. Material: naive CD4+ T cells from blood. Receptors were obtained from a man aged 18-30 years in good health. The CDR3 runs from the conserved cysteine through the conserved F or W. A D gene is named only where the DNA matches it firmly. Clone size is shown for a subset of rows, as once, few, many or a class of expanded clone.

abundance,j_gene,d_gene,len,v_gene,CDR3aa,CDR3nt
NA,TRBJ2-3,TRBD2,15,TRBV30,CAWRLAGGPADTQYF,TGTGCCTGGAGGTTAGCGGGAGGGCCGGCAGATACGCAGTATTTT
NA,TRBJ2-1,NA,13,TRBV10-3,CAVNRAGDNEQFF,TGTGCCGTGAACAGGGCCGGGGACAATGAGCAGTTCTTC
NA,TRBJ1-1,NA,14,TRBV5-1,CASSLAGSNTEAFF,TGCGCCAGCAGCTTGGCAGGGTCGAACACTGAAGCTTTCTTT
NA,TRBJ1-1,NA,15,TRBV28,CASRYSAGRHTEAFF,TGTGCCAGCCGCTATTCGGCGGGGAGGCACACTGAAGCTTTCTTT
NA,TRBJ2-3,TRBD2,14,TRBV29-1,CSVVLGGRGDTQYF,TGCAGCGTTGTGTTGGGCGGGAGAGGAGATACGCAGTATTTT
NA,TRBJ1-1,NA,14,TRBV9,CASSTGHTNTEAFF,TGTGCCAGCAGCACGGGACACACGAACACTGAAGCTTTCTTT
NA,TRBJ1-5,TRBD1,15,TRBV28,CASSLWTGGNQPQHF,TGTGCCAGCAGTTTGTGGACAGGGGGGAATCAGCCCCAGCATTTT
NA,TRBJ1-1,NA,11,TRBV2,CASRLVTEAFF,TGTGCCAGCAGGCTAGTCACTGAAGCTTTCTTT
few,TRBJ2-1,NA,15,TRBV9,CASSQMGGLYNEQFF,TGTGCCAGCAGCCAAATGGGGGGGCTCTACAATGAGCAGTTCTTC
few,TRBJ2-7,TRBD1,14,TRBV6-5,CASMIPGQGYEQYF,TGTGCCAGCATGATACCGGGACAGGGCTACGAGCAGTACTTC
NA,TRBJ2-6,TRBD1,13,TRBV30,CARQGTGANVLTF,TGTGCCCGACAGGGTACTGGGGCCAACGTCCTGACTTTC
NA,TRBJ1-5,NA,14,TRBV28,CASSSRRAGQPQHF,TGTGCCAGCAGTTCACGTCGCGCCGGTCAGCCCCAGCATTTT
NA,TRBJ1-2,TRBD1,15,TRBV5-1,CASSTGQGGSYGYTF,TGCGCCAGCAGCACTGGACAGGGGGGAAGCTATGGCTACACCTTC
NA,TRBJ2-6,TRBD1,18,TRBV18,CASSKLRGRTEGANVLTF,TGTGCCAGCTCTAAGCTCAGGGGGCGAACGGAGGGGGCCAACGTCCTGACTTTC
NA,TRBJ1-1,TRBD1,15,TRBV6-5,CASTLTGGWYTEAFF,TGTGCCAGCACTCTGACAGGGGGGTGGTACACTGAAGCTTTCTTT
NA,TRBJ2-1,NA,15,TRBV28,CASRGWEVSYNEQFF,TGTGCCAGCCGAGGGTGGGAGGTCTCCTACAATGAGCAGTTCTTC
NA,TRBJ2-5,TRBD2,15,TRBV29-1,CSVPRTSGGSETQYF,TGCAGCGTTCCCCGGACTAGCGGGGGGTCGGAGACCCAGTACTTC
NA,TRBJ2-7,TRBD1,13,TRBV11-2,CASSPGQAYEQYF,TGTGCCAGCAGCCCGGGACAGGCCTACGAGCAGTACTTC
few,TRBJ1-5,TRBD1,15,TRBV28,CASSLYRTGGQPQHF,TGTGCCAGCAGTTTATATCGGACAGGGGGACAGCCCCAGCATTTT
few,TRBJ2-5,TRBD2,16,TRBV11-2,CASSQRLAGGQETQYF,TGTGCCAGCAGCCAGAGACTAGCGGGGGGACAAGAGACCCAGTACTTC
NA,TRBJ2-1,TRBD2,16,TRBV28,CASSFEGLAGRNEQFF,TGTGCCAGCAGTTTCGAAGGACTAGCGGGGAGGAATGAGCAGTTCTTC
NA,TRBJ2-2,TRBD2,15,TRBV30,CAWRGTSGDTGELFF,TGTGCCTGGAGGGGGACTAGCGGGGACACCGGGGAGCTGTTTTTT
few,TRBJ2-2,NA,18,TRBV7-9,CASSPLLERTYDTGELFF,TGTGCCAGCAGCCCCCTATTAGAACGGACTTATGACACCGGGGAGCTGTTTTTT
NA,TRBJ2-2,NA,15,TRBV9,CASKGPGGDTGELFF,TGTGCCAGCAAGGGACCCGGCGGGGACACCGGGGAGCTGTTTTTT
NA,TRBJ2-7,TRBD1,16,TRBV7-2,CASSLIGDRRSYEQYF,TGTGCCAGCAGCTTAATAGGGGACAGAAGATCCTACGAGCAGTACTTC
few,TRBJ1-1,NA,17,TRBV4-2,CASSQSTGFAVNTEAFF,TGTGCCAGCAGCCAAAGCACAGGGTTTGCGGTGAACACTGAAGCTTTCTTT
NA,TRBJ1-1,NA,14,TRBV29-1,CSVVLGAVTTEAFF,TGCAGCGTTGTTTTGGGGGCGGTGACCACTGAAGCTTTCTTT
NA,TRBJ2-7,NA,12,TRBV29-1,CSVETGGREQYF,TGCAGCGTTGAAACTGGGGGCCGCGAGCAGTACTTC
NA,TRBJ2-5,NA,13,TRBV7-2,CASSYGVLETQYF,TGTGCCAGCAGCTACGGGGTCTTGGAGACCCAGTACTTC
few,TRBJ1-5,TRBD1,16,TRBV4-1,CASSQTRQGYNQPQHF,TGCGCCAGCAGCCAAACCAGACAGGGTTACAATCAGCCCCAGCATTTT
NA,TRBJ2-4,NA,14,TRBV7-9,CASSATGRQNIQYF,TGTGCCAGCAGCGCGACAGGGAGGCAAAACATTCAGTACTTC
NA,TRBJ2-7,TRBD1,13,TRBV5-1,CASSTDRGYEQYF,TGCGCCAGCAGCACGGACAGGGGATACGAGCAGTACTTC
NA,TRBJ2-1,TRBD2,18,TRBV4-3,CASSRPPLSGGASDEQFF,TGCGCCAGCAGCCGCCCCCCTCTAAGCGGGGGGGCTAGCGATGAGCAGTTCTTC
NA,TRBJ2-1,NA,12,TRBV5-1,CASSFRGDEQFF,TGCGCCAGCAGCTTCCGTGGAGATGAGCAGTTCTTC
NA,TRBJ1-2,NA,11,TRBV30,CAWNYGDGYTF,TGTGCCTGGAACTACGGAGACGGCTACACCTTC
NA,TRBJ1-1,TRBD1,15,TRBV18,CASSGTGTMNTEAFF,TGTGCCAGCTCAGGGACAGGGACTATGAACACTGAAGCTTTCTTT
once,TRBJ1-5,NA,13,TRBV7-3,CASSLAGHVPQHF,TGTGCCAGCAGCTTGGCGGGCCATGTGCCCCAGCATTTT
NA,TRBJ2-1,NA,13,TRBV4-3,CASSQDIPREQFF,TGCGCCAGCAGCCAAGATATTCCCCGTGAGCAGTTCTTC
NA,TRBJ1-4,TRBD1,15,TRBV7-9,CASRPNRGRGEKLFF,TGTGCCAGCAGACCGAACAGGGGGCGCGGGGAAAAACTGTTTTTT
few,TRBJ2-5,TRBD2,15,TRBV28,CASSSGGGTQETQYF,TGTGCCAGCAGTTCGGGGGGTGGGACCCAAGAGACCCAGTACTTC
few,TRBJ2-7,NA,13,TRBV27,CASGNRAAYEQYF,TGTGCCAGTGGAAACAGGGCGGCCTACGAGCAGTACTTC
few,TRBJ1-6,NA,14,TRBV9,CASSVNTRDSPLHF,TGTGCCAGCAGCGTAAACACGAGGGATTCACCCCTCCACTTT
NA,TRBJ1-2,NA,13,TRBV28,CASRQDGYYGYTF,TGTGCCAGCAGACAGGACGGGTACTATGGCTACACCTTC
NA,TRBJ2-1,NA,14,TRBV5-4,CAAIQGGKPNEQFF,TGTGCAGCAATTCAGGGGGGTAAGCCCAATGAGCAGTTCTTC
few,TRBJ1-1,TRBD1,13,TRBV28,CASIKGASGEAFF,TGTGCCAGCATTAAGGGGGCGTCGGGTGAAGCTTTCTTT
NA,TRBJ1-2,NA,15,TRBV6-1,CASSEALRRGYGYTF,TGTGCCAGCAGTGAAGCGCTTCGGAGGGGTTATGGCTACACCTTC
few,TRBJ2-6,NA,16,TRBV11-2,CASSSPRGSGANVLTF,TGTGCCAGCAGCTCCCCCAGGGGATCTGGGGCCAACGTCCTGACTTTC
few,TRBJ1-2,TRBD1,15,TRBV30,CAWSVPTGRTYGYTF,TGTGCCTGGAGTGTACCGACAGGGAGAACCTATGGCTACACCTTC